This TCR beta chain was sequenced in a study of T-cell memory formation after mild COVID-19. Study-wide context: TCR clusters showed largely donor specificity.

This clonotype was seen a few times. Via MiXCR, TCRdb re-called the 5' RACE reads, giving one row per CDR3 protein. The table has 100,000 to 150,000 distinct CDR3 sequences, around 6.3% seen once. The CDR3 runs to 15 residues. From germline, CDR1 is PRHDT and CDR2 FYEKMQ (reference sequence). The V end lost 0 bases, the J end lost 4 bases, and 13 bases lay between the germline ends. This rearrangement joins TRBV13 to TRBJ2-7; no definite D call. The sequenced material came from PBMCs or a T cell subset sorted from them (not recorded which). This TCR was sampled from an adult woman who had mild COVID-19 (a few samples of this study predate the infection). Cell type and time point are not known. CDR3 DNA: TGTGCCAGCAGCTTAGGATCAGCCGGAACTTACGAGCAGTACTTC. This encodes CASSLGSAGTYEQYF.